These 30 T cell receptor beta chains were sequenced from one sample in a study of shared clonotypes between healthy human individuals. Positively selected for CCR7, the CD45RO-negative cells used as naive CD8 cells excluded terminally differentiated effector memory CD45RA+ cells. Only in-frame clones appear in the TCRdb table, and some are missing; sequencing was by immunoSEQ multiplex PCR. The sample has around 2.1 million clones, approximately 94% seen once; the top ten hold about 1.5%. The sequencing input was naive CD8+ T cells from PBMCs. These receptors came from a man between 18 and 29 years old in good health. Some clones in this sample may be carry-over from other donors' samples.

The chain is built from TRBV13 and TRBJ2-3; D unresolved. The length of the CDR3 is 15 residues. V was shortened by 5 bases and J by 3 bases, with 15 bases between the two germline ends. Looked up from germline, CDR1 is PRHDT and CDR2 is FYEKMQ (reference sequence). CDR3 coding DNA: TGTGCCAGCAGCGATCGCCTTAAGGGAACAGATACGCAGTATTTT. This sequence encodes CASSDRLKGTDTQYF. Drawing the rest from reference TRBV13 and TRBJ2-3, the complete variable domain is AAGVIQSPRHLIKEKRETATLKCYPIPRHDTVYWYQQGPGQDPQFLISFYEKMQSDKGSIPDRFSAQQFSDYHSELNMSSLELGDSALYFCASSDRLKGTDTQYFGPGTRLTVL.

The CDR3 loop is CASSQEGTGNIQYF. CDR3 in DNA: TGCGCCAGCAGCCAAGAGGGGACAGGGAACATTCAGTACTTC. V usage is TRBV4-1 and J usage is TRBJ2-4; TRBD1 matches 9 bases. V dropped 0 bases and J dropped 7; count of bases not matched to a gene: 1. Germline CDR1 and CDR2: MGHRA and YSYEKL. The CDR3 loop spans 14 amino acids.

The chain is built from TRBV7-2 and TRBJ2-2; D is uncertain. CDR3 length equals 15 residues. CDR1 SGHTA and CDR2 FQGNSA come from the germline V gene. Between the trimmed V and J ends, which lost 0 bases and 5 bases, there was a span of 10 bases. Here the CDR3 reads CASSLAHRNTGELFF. DNA of the CDR3: TGTGCCAGCAGCTTAGCGCACCGCAATACCGGGGAGCTGTTTTTT. Complete variable domain (other parts from reference TRBV7-2 and TRBJ2-2): GAGVSQSPSNKVTEKGKDVELRCDPISGHTALYWYRQSLGQGLEFLIYFQGNSAPDKSGLPSDRFSAERTGGSVSTLTIQRTQQEDSAVYLCASSLAHRNTGELFFGEGSRLTVL.

V gene TRBV9 combines with J gene TRBJ2-1; TRBD1 might be the D (7 bases). The CDR3 length is 16 residues. Germline V gene data show CDR1 as SGDLS and CDR2 as YYNGEE. Trimming took off 0 bases at V and 2 bases at J, with 12 bases between the two ends. This CDR3 reads CASSVGGGGPYNEQFF. The CDR3 bases are TGTGCCAGCAGCGTAGGTGGAGGGGGCCCCTACAATGAGCAGTTCTTC.

The V call is TRBV6-5, the J call TRBJ2-1; no reliable D call. V was clipped by 1 base and J by 10 bases, with 5 bases between them. The CDR3 runs to 11 residues. Germline V CDR1 and CDR2: MNHEY, SVGAGI. The CDR3 DNA reads as TGTGCCAGCAGTTACTTCGAGGAGCAGTTCTTC. It specifies CASSYFEEQFF.

This sequence joins TRBV5-1 and TRBJ2-7; maybe TRBD1 (5 bases). CDR3 size: 14 residues. In germline, CDR1 is SGHRS, CDR2 YFSETQ. V was cut by 3 bases and J by 3 bases, with 13 bases left in between. CDR3 sequence (DNA): TGCGCCAGCAGCTCGATTGACAGTTTCTACGAGCAGTACTTC. Translating it yields CASSSIDSFYEQYF.

This clone was recorded only once. This sequence joins TRBV28 and TRBJ1-2, with D unresolved. V shed 3 bases and J shed 6 bases, with 11 bases lying between them. Germline CDR1 reads MDHEN; CDR2 reads SYDVKM. This CDR3 region has 13 residues. CDR3 nucleotides: TGTGCCAGCAGTTTGTCCCCGTATGATGGCTACACCTTC. Its protein product is CASSLSPYDGYTF.

The V gene is TRBV29-1, the J gene TRBJ2-1, with D unresolved. CDR3 size: 11 residues. CDR1 and CDR2 (germline): SQVTM, ANQGSEA. V lost 6 bases to trimming and J lost 5 bases, with 8 bases between them. The CDR3 reads CSVSANNEQFF. As DNA, the CDR3 is TGCAGCGTGTCGGCGAACAATGAGCAGTTCTTC.

The chain has TRBV6-5 and TRBJ2-1, with 10 bases that match TRBD2. V shed 2 bases, J shed 6 bases, and the junction held 7 bases outside the gene matches. Germline V gives CDR1 MNHEY, CDR2 SVGAGI. CDR3 size: 16 residues. CDR3 sequence: CASSYRGLASVNEQFF. The CDR3 DNA is TGTGCCAGCAGTTACAGGGGACTAGCGAGCGTCAATGAGCAGTTCTTC.

The chain links TRBV4-1 to TRBJ1-5; TRBD1 is a possible D gene (5 bases). The CDR3 runs to 17 residues. The ends were cut back, 0 bases at V and 2 bases at J, with 14 bases in the middle. From germline, CDR1 is MGHRA and CDR2 YSYEKL. CDR3 sequence (DNA): TGCGCCAGCAGCCAAGATGACAGCCAGATCGGCAATCAGCCCCAGCATTTT. Encoded protein: CASSQDDSQIGNQPQHF.

The CDR3, as DNA: TGTGCCAGCAGCTTTCAGGGGAGGCTTAACTATGGCTACACCTTC. Residues: CASSFQGRLNYGYTF. This sequence joins TRBV7-9 and TRBJ1-2, with D possibly matching TRBD1 (6 bases). The CDR3 has 15 amino acids. The germline V gene encodes CDR1 SEHNR and CDR2 FQNEAQ (reference sequence). The V end lost 3 bases, the J end lost 1 base, and 12 bases lay between the germline ends.

DNA for the CDR3: TGTGCCAGCAGCCTCGTCGGGCCCGGGGATACGCAGTATTTT. It encodes CASSLVGPGDTQYF. The chain is built from TRBV7-3 and TRBJ2-3, with D unclear. CDR1 and CDR2 from the germline V gene are SGHTA and FQGTGA. Trimming left V 5 bases short and J 6 bases short, with 15 bases between. The CDR3 loop spans 14 amino acids.

This clone appeared a single time. The chain combines TRBV5-1 with TRBJ2-2; 7 bases agree with TRBD2. V lost 4 bases and J lost 4; bases outside the gene matches: 7. This CDR3 has 15 amino acids. CDR1 SGHRS and CDR2 YFSETQ come from the germline V gene. DNA of the CDR3: TGCGCCAGCAGCAAGGGACGGGAGGTCACCGGGGAGCTGTTTTTT. It codes for CASSKGREVTGELFF.

The chain has TRBV9 and TRBJ2-2; D may be TRBD1 (5 bases). This CDR3 contains 14 residues. Trimming pared 0 bases from V and 7 bases from J, leaving 10 bases between. Germline CDR1 SGDLS, CDR2 YYNGEE. The CDR3 nucleotides are TGTGCCAGCAGCGTAGACCAGGGCGACGGGGAGCTGTTTTTT. This gives the protein CASSVDQGDGELFF.

The chain is built from TRBV27 and TRBJ1-5; possible D gene TRBD1, 5 bases. CDR3 length: 16 residues. CDR1 is MNHEY, CDR2 SMNVEV, per germline (reference sequence). The V end was cut by 4 bases, the J end by 6 bases, with 19 bases between. CDR3 region: CASSSEARGLGQPQHF. In DNA form, the CDR3 reads TGTGCCAGCAGTTCAGAGGCACGGGGGTTAGGTCAGCCCCAGCATTTT.

The chain recombines TRBV6-5 with TRBJ2-2; no clear D gene. Germline CDR1 is MNHEY and CDR2 is SVGAGI. CDR3 size: 12 residues. Trimming cost V 6 bases and J 9 bases, with 11 bases left between them. The CDR3 sequence: CASSPANRELFF. As DNA, the CDR3 is TGTGCCAGCAGCCCAGCGAACCGGGAGCTGTTTTTT.

The V gene is TRBV7-9, the J gene TRBJ2-7; D could derive from TRBD1 or TRBD2 (6 bases each). The CDR3 length is 12 residues. Looked up from germline, CDR1 is SEHNR and CDR2 is FQNEAQ (reference sequence). Deletions cut 8 bases from V and 6 bases from J, with 14 bases between. The CDR3 spells CASAPGAGEQYF. CDR3 bases: TGTGCCAGCGCACCGGGGGCCGGCGAGCAGTACTTC. Filled out from reference TRBV7-9 and TRBJ2-7, the complete variable domain reads DTGVSQNPRHKITKRGQNVTFRCDPISEHNRLYWYRQTLGQGPEFLTYFQNEAQLEKSRLLSDRFSAERPKGSFSTLEIQRTEQGDSAMYLCASAPGAGEQYFGPGTRLTVT.

The genes are TRBV15 and TRBJ2-7, with 7 bases fitting TRBD2. Germline V gene lookup returns CDR1 LNHNV and CDR2 YYDKDF (reference sequence). The V segment lost 8 bases and the J segment 4 bases; nucleotides outside the gene matches: 14. The CDR3 has 15 residues. CDR3 loop: CATAASTGGLYEQYF. The CDR3 DNA is TGTGCCACCGCAGCTTCCACGGGAGGTCTATACGAGCAGTACTTC.

J is TRBJ1-3 and V is TRBV9; 10 nucleotides agree with TRBD1. The CDR3 sequence is 17 residues long. The trim removed 0 bases at V and 3 bases at J, leaving 6 bases unmatched. The germline V gene has CDR1 SGDLS and CDR2 YYNGEE. The CDR3 region is CASSVARDRGRGNTIYF. The CDR3 DNA is TGTGCCAGCAGCGTAGCCCGGGACAGGGGACGTGGAAACACCATATATTTT.

This clone was recorded only once. J is TRBJ2-3 and V is TRBV2, with 7 bases fitting TRBD2. The CDR3 extends over 16 amino acids. V was clipped by 6 bases and J by 2 bases; unmatched bases: 11. Looked up from germline, CDR1 is SNHLY and CDR2 is FYNNEI. In DNA form, the CDR3 reads TGTGCCAGCAGCAGCGGGGACCAAGTAGCCACAGATACGCAGTATTTT. As protein: CASSSGDQVATDTQYF.

This clone occurred once. The chain joins TRBV12-5 to TRBJ1-5; 7 bases match TRBD1. The CDR3 spans 15 residues. The V gene's germline CDR1 is LGHNT and CDR2 FRNRAP. The V gene end was trimmed by 2 bases and the J gene end by 0 bases; junction bases not matched to a gene: 1. The CDR3: CASGLPGGSNQPQHF. The CDR3 DNA is TGTGCTAGTGGTTTGCCAGGGGGTAGCAATCAGCCCCAGCATTTT.

V and J are TRBV28 and TRBJ2-1; D assignment may be TRBD1 or TRBD2 (5 bases each). The CDR3 has 15 amino acids. The V gene's germline CDR1 is MDHEN and CDR2 SYDVKM. The ends were cut back, 7 bases at V and 2 bases at J, with 15 bases in the middle. CDR3 nucleotides: TGTGCCAGCACCTGGGGCGGGTCGACCTACAATGAGCAGTTCTTC. Protein: CASTWGGSTYNEQFF. The complete variable domain, with remaining parts taken from reference TRBV28 and TRBJ2-1, reads DVKVTQSSRYLVKRTGEKVFLECVQDMDHENMFWYRQDPGLGLRLIYFSYDVKMKEKGDIPEGYSVSREKKERFSLILESASTNQTSMYLCASTWGGSTYNEQFFGPGTRLTVL.

This chain connects TRBV7-2 to TRBJ2-3, with no clear D. Trimming removed 6 bases at V and 2 bases at J, with 9 bases between. In germline, CDR1 is SGHTA, CDR2 FQGNSA. This CDR3 has 13 amino acids. Here the CDR3 reads CASSQTLTDTQYF. The CDR3 DNA sequence: TGTGCCAGCAGTCAGACCCTCACAGATACGCAGTATTTT.

J is TRBJ2-7 and V is TRBV2; no definite D call. V was shortened by 5 bases and J by 1 base, with 12 bases between the two germline ends. CDR1 and CDR2 (germline): SNHLY, FYNNEI. CDR3 length equals 14 residues. CDR3 DNA: TGTGCCAGCAGTCGTACGGCAGGTTCCTACGAGCAGTACTTC. Translated: CASSRTAGSYEQYF. Using reference TRBV2 and TRBJ2-7 for the parts outside the CDR3, the full variable domain is EPEVTQTPSHQVTQMGQEVILRCVPISNHLYFYWYRQILGQKVEFLVSFYNNEISEKSEIFDDQFSVERPDGSNFTLKIRSTKLEDSAMYFCASSRTAGSYEQYFGPGTRLTVT.

J is TRBJ2-1 and V is TRBV7-6; 8 bases align to TRBD1. The CDR3 contains 16 residues. Germline V CDR1 and CDR2: SGHVS, FNYEAQ. Unmatched junction bases numbered 7, after V lost 3 bases and J lost 3 bases. The CDR3 loop reads CASSFFSDRVYNEQFF. As DNA, the CDR3 is TGTGCCAGCAGCTTTTTCTCGGACAGGGTCTACAATGAGCAGTTCTTC.

This sequence joins TRBV21-1 and TRBJ2-2. TRBV21-1 is a documented pseudogene. The CDR3 consists of 16 residues. CDR3 DNA sequence: TGTGCCAGCAGCAAAACACCTATCGACGGCCGCGGGGAGCTGTTTTTT. Protein: CASSKTPIDGRGELFF.

The V and J genes are TRBV15 and TRBJ2-3; D gene uncertain. Germline V CDR1 and CDR2: LNHNV, YYDKDF (reference sequence). The CDR3 contains 15 residues. V lost 4 bases and J lost 10, with 21 bases in between. DNA of the CDR3: TGTGCCACCAGCACCTCTCCGGATGGTATTATTCCGCAGTATTTT. It specifies CATSTSPDGIIPQYF.

This rearrangement joins TRBV19 to TRBJ1-2; possibly TRBD1 for D (5 bases). Germline CDR1 reads LNHDA; CDR2 reads SQIVND (reference sequence). The V end was cut by 3 bases, the J end by 4 bases, with 15 bases between. CDR3 length equals 15 residues. CDR3 nucleotides: TGTGCCAGTAGTATCTCTCAGGGAGAGGGCTATGGCTACACCTTC. Translation gives CASSISQGEGYGYTF.

The rearrangement links TRBV5-1 to TRBJ2-1, with TRBD2 matching 10 bases. The junction had 5 bases not matched to a gene; V was cut back by 3 bases and J by 11 bases. This CDR3 has 13 amino acids. Looked up from germline, CDR1 is SGHRS and CDR2 is YFSETQ. This CDR3 reads CASSYSSGGQQFF. In nucleotides, the CDR3 is TGCGCCAGCAGCTACTCTAGCGGGGGTCAGCAGTTCTTC.

The V call is TRBV7-8, the J call TRBJ2-1; D possibly corresponds to TRBD1 (5 bases). This CDR3 is built from 15 residues. V shed 3 bases and J shed 0 bases, with 9 bases lying between them. Germline V gene data show CDR1 as SGHVS and CDR2 as FQNEAQ. The CDR3, as DNA: TGTGCCAGCAGCTTTGGACACGTCTCCTACAATGAGCAGTTCTTC. It yields the protein CASSFGHVSYNEQFF.